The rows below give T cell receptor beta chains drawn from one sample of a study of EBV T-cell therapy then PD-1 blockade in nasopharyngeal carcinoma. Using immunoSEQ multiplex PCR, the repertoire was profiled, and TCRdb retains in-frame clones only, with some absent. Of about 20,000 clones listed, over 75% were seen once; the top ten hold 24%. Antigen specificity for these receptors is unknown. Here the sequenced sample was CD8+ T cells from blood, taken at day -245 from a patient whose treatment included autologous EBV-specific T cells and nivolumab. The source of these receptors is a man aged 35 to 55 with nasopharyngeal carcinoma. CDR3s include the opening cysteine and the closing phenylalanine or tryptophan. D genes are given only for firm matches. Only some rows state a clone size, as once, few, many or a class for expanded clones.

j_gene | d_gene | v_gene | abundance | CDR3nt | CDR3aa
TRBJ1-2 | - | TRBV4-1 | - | TGCGCCAGCAGACCCGGGACGCAAAGTGGCTACACCTTC | CASRPGTQSGYTF
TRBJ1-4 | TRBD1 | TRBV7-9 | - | TGTGCCAGCAGTCCTTGGGACAGATCTAATGAAAAACTGTTTTTT | CASSPWDRSNEKLFF
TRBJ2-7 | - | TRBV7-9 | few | TGTGCCAGCAGCTTGAAGGGCAACTACGAGCAGTACTTC | CASSLKGNYEQYF
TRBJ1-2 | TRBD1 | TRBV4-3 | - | TGCGCCAGCAGCCATTCACCCCGACAGGGATATGGCTACACCTTC | CASSHSPRQGYGYTF
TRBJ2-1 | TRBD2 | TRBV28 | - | TGTGCCAGCAGTTTAACGCGGGGGGGCGTCGATGAGCAGTTCTTC | CASSLTRGGVDEQFF
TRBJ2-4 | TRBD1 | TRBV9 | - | TGTGCCAGCAGCGTAGAGGGACAGGGCGGCATTCAGTACTTC | CASSVEGQGGIQYF
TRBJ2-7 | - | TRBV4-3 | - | TGCGCCAGCAGCCAAGATGGTCCCTATGAGGGATATTCCTACGAGCAGTACTTC | CASSQDGPYEGYSYEQYF
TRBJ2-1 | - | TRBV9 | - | TGTGCCAGCAGCTCCCGTAGGAATGAGCAGTTCTTC | CASSSRRNEQFF
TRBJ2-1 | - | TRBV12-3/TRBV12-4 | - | TGTGCCAGCAGTTTTGTGGGGGGTGAGCAGTTCTTC | CASSFVGGEQFF
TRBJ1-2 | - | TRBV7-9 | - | TGTGCCAGCGGACCCCGGGCTACTAGTTTAGATGGCTACACCTTC | CASGPRATSLDGYTF
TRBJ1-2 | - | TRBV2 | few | TGTGCCATCCCTACTTCCGGGGCTGGGGGACCAAACTATGGCTACACCTTC | CAIPTSGAGGPNYGYTF
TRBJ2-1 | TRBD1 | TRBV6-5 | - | TGTGCCAGCAGTTACTTTGGGACAGGGCACGATGAGCAGTTCTTC | CASSYFGTGHDEQFF
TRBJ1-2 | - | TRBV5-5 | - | TGTGCCAACAGCCCCCCGGCCGGGAGCCGTGGCTACACCTTC | CANSPPAGSRGYTF
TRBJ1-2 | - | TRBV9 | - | TGTGCCAGCAGCGTAGGTGGAGAAGACTATGGCTACACCTTC | CASSVGGEDYGYTF
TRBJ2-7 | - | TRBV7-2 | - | TGTGCCAGCAGCTTAGCGCTGAGGGGCGAGCAGTACTTC | CASSLALRGEQYF
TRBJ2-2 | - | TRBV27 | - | TGTGCCAGCAGTTCAATGGTGGGGGGTGCGAGGACCGGGGAGCTGTTTTTT | CASSSMVGGARTGELFF
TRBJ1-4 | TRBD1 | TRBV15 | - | TGTGCCACCAGCAGAACTCCGGGACAGCCTAATGAAAAACTGTTTTTT | CATSRTPGQPNEKLFF
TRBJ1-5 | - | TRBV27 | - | TGTGCCAGCAGTTTAAGTGGTTGGCAGCCCCAGCATTTT | CASSLSGWQPQHF
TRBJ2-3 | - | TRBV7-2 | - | TGTGCCAGCAGCTTAGCGGTATCGGATACGCAGTATTTT | CASSLAVSDTQYF
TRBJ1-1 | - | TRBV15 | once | TGTGCCACCAGCAGAGATCAAACTACCACTGAAGCTTTCTTT | CATSRDQTTTEAFF
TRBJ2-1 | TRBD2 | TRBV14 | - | TGTGCCAGCAGCCTTTTTAGCGGGGGGGCCTGGGATGAGCAGTTCTTC | CASSLFSGGAWDEQFF
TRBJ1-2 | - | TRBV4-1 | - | TGCGCCAGCAGCCAAGATAGGGGGTTACAGGCGGATGGCTACACCTTC | CASSQDRGLQADGYTF
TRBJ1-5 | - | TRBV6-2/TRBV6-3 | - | TGTGCCAGCAGCCCCCAGGACAATCAGCCCCAGCATTTT | CASSPQDNQPQHF
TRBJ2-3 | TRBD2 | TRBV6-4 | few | TGTGCCAGCAGCCAGACTAGCGGGGGCACAGATACGCAGTATTTT | CASSQTSGGTDTQYF
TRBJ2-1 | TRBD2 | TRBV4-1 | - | TGCGCCAGCAGCCAAGTATGGACTAGGGTGGACAATGAGCAGTTCTTC | CASSQVWTRVDNEQFF
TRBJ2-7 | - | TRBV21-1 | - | TGTGCCAGCAGCAGGACCTTCGCGGGGGGCCGCGAGCAGTACTTC | CASSRTFAGGREQYF
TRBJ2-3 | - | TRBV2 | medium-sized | TGTGCCAGCAGTGACGTGGGGTTGGGTTTTGCGACAGATACGCAGTATTTT | CASSDVGLGFATDTQYF
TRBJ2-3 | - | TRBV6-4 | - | TGTGCCAGCAGTGACTCGGGGGGCACAGATACGCAGTATTTT | CASSDSGGTDTQYF
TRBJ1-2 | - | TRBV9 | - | TGTGCCAGCAGCGTAGCTGTTTCGACAAAGCCGGGGCTCTATGGCTACACCTTC | CASSVAVSTKPGLYGYTF
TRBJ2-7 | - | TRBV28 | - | TGTGCCAGCAGTTTCCCGGAAAGCGTCTACGAGCAGTACTTC | CASSFPESVYEQYF
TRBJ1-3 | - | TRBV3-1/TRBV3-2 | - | TGTGCCAGCAGCCAGGGCAGCTTTACCTCTGGAAACACCATATATTTT | CASSQGSFTSGNTIYF
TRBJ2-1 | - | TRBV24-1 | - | TGTGCCACCAGTTCGAGGAAGAGGGGGTACAATGAGCAGTTCTTC | CATSSRKRGYNEQFF
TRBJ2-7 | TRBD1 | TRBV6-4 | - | TGTGCCAGCAGTGAGAGGACAGGGTCCTACGAGCAGTACTTC | CASSERTGSYEQYF
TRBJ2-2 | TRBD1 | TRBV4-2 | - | TGTGCCAGCAGCCCTCAGGGGGTGGACACCGGGGAGCTGTTTTTT | CASSPQGVDTGELFF
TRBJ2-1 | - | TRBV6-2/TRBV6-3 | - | TGTGCCAGCAGTTACGGGACTGTTGAGCAGTTCTTC | CASSYGTVEQFF
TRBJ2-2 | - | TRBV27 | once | TGTGCCAGCAGTTTATCCGTTACCGGGGAGCTGTTTTTT | CASSLSVTGELFF
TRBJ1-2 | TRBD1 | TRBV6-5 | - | TGTGCCAGCAGTACAGGGGTAAGATATGGCTACACCTTC | CASSTGVRYGYTF
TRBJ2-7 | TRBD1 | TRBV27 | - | TGTGCCAGCAGAAGACAGGGGAGAGCCTACGAGCAGTACTTC | CASRRQGRAYEQYF
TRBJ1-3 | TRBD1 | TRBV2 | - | TGTGCCAGCAGTCGATCACAGGGGGCTGGAAACACCATATATTTT | CASSRSQGAGNTIYF
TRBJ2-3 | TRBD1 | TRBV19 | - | TGTGCCAGTAGTCTCCCCCCGGGACAGGGGGCAGATACGCAGTATTTT | CASSLPPGQGADTQYF
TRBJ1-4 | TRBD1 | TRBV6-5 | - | TGTGCCAGCAGTTCTTCTGGACAGGGGCTTATTGATCTGTTTTTT | CASSSSGQGLIDLFF
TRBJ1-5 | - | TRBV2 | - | TGTGCCAGCAGTGATCGGGGATTTACGAGCAATCAGCCCCAGCATTTT | CASSDRGFTSNQPQHF
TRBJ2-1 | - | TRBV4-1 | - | TGCGCCAGCAGCCGGGCGGGTTCCGAAGAACAGTTCTTC | CASSRAGSEEQFF
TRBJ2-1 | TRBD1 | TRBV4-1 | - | TGCGCCAGCAGGAGCAGGGGGATTTCCTACAATGAGCAGTTCTTC | CASRSRGISYNEQFF
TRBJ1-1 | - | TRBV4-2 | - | TGTGCCAGCAGCCCCGACGAGGGGGGACCTGAAGCTTTCTTT | CASSPDEGGPEAFF
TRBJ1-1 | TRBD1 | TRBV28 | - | TGTGCCAGCACCCCGACTACGCAGGGGGCGGGGTACACTGAAGCTTTCTTT | CASTPTTQGAGYTEAFF
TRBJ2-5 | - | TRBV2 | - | TGTGCCAGCGGAACCACGCGGGACAAAGCCCAAGAGACCCAGTACTTC | CASGTTRDKAQETQYF
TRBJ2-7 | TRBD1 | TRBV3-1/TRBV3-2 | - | TGTGCCAGCAGCCAAGATTCTAGAGACAGGGTCTACGAGCAGTACTTC | CASSQDSRDRVYEQYF
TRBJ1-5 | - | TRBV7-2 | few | TGTGCCAGCAGCTTAGTACAGGTGGGTCAGCCCCAGCATTTT | CASSLVQVGQPQHF